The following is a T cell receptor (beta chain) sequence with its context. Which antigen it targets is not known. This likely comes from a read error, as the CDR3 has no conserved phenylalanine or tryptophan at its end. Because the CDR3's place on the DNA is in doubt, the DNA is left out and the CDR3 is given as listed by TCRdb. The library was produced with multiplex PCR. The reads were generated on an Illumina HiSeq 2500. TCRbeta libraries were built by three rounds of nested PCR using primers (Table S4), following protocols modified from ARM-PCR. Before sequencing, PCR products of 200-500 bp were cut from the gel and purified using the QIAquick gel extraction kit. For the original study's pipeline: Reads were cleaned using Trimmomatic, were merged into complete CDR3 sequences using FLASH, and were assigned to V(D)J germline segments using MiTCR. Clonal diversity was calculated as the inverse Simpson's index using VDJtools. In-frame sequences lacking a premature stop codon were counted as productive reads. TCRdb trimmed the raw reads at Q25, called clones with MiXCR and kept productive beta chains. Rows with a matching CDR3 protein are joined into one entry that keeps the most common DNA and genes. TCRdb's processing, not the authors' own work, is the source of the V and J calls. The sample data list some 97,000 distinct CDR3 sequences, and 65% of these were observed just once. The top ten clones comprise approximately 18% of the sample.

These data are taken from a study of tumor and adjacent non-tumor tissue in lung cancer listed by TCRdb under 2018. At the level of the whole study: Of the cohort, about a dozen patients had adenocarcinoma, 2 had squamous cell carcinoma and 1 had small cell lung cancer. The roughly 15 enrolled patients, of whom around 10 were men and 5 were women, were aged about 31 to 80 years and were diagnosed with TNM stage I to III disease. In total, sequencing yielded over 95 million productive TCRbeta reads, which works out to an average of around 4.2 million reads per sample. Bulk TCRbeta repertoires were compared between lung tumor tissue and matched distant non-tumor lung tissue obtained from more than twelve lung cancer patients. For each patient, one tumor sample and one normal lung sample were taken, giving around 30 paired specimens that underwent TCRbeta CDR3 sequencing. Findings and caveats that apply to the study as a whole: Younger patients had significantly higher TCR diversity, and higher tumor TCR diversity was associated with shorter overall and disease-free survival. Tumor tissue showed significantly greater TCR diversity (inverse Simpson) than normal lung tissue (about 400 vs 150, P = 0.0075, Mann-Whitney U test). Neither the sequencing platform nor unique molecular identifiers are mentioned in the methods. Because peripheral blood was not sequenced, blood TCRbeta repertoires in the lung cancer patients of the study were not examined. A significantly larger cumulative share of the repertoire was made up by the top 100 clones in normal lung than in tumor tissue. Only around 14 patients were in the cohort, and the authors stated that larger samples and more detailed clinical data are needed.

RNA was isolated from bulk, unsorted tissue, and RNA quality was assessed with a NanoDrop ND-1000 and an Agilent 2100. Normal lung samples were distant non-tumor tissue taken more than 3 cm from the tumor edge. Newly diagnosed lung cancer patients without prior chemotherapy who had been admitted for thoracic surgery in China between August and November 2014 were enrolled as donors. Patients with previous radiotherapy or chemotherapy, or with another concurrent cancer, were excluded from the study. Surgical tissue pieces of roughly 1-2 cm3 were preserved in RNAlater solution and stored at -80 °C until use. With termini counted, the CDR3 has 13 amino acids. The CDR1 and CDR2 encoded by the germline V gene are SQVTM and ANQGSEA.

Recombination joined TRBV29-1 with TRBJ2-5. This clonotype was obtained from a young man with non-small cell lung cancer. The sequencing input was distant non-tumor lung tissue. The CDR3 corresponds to CSVEGQLGETQCS.